This T cell receptor (beta chain) was recovered during a study of blood T cell repertoires in COVID-19. V lost 5 bases and J lost 7; bases outside the gene matches: 10. Germline-derived CDR1 and CDR2 are SGHTA and FQGNSA. CDR3 length equals 15 residues. Method: immunoSEQ multiplex PCR; TCRdb's copy keeps in-frame clones and lacks some. Of approximately 92,000 clones listed, 81% are singletons. The sequence derives from a man aged 55 to 70 with acute or convalescent COVID-19. The source material was peripheral blood. The chain employs TRBV7-2 and TRBJ2-1; 8 nucleotides line up with TRBD2. CDR3 sequence (DNA): TGTGCCAGCAGCCTTAGGCGGGGGGCAGTAAATGAGCAGTTCTTC. It translates to CASSLRRGAVNEQFF.